This T cell receptor (beta chain) was sequenced during a study of T-cell reconstitution after alpha-beta-depleted transplantation in children. Trimming removed 2 bases from V and 14 bases from J; junction bases left unmatched: 17. The germline CDR1 and CDR2 sequences are MDHEN and SYDVKM. This CDR3 region has 17 residues. The study, taken as a whole, reports: The origin of high day-60 TCRbeta diversity in some patients lay in surviving recipient T cells and thymic progenitors. Reported findings indicate that, about two months after transplant, alpha-beta T cells came from several hundred expanded clones, which were derived from non-depleted graft cells.

Researchers prepared the TCRbeta library using unique molecular identifiers, the study reports. TCRdb recomputed calls from the PCR reads with MiXCR, one row per CDR3 protein. The sample has about 300,000 distinct CDR3 sequences; 10% are singletons. This clonotype was recorded at least ten times. Its antigen is unidentified. The rearrangement joins TRBV28 to TRBJ2-3; 12 bases are shared with TRBD1. This sequence originates from a boy less than two years old with acute myeloid leukemia, due to receive a stem cell transplant. Source: PBMCs, taken before TCRalphabeta/CD19-depleted stem cell transplant. This CDR3 is CASSLSRWGTGGIPPYF. In DNA, the CDR3 is TGTGCCAGCAGTTTAAGTAGGTGGGGGACAGGGGGCATCCCCCCGTATTTT. Based on the CDR3 plus reference TRBV28 and TRBJ2-3, the full variable domain is DVKVTQSSRYLVKRTGEKVFLECVQDMDHENMFWYRQDPGLGLRLIYFSYDVKMKEKGDIPEGYSVSREKKERFSLILESASTNQTSMYLCASSLSRWGTGGIPPYFGPGTRLTVL.